Sequencing of this TCR beta chain was carried out in a study of shared clonotypes between healthy human individuals. Sorted subsets were amplified in replicate PCRs using 200 ng DNA, around 30,000 T cell genomes. Using immunoSEQ multiplex PCR, the repertoire was profiled, and TCRdb retains in-frame clones only, with some absent. The data show about 2 million clones, with approximately 95% seen just once and about 1.1% held by the top ten. This CDR3 is 17 amino acids long. V shed 4 bases and J shed 1 base, with 16 bases lying between them. CDR1 is PRHDT, CDR2 FYEKMQ, per germline (reference sequence). Naive CD8 cells lacked CD45RO, underwent positive selection for CCR7 and left out terminally differentiated effector memory CD45RA+ cells.

The chain has TRBV13 and TRBJ2-2; D possibly uses TRBD1 or TRBD2 (5 bases each). The sample comprised naive CD8+ T cells sorted from blood. The origin of this receptor is a man aged 18 to 29 in good health. CDR3 protein: CASSWRGAGENTGELFF. The CDR3 region has the DNA TGTGCCAGCAGCTGGCGTGGGGCGGGCGAGAACACCGGGGAGCTGTTTTTT.